These T cell receptor beta chains were read from a single sample in a study of T cell repertoires in cytomegalovirus infection. One entry per CDR3 protein results from TCRdb running MiXCR on the reads. The sample consists of more than 650,000 distinct CDR3 sequences, 35% of them appearing once. The material sequenced was PBMCs. The source of these receptors is a human donor in good health (CMV status not recorded). Some clones in this sample may be carry-over from other donors' samples. The CDR3 runs from the conserved cysteine through the conserved F or W. The order of the fields is clone size, J gene, D gene, V gene, CDR3 DNA, CDR3 protein. The D gene is left open where the match is weak. Only part of the rows carry a size: once, few, many, or a class if the clone is expanded.

>many|TRBJ2-5|.|TRBV7-2
TGTGCCAGCAGCTTAGGGTCGGGCCCGGAGACCCAGTACTTC
CASSLGSGPETQYF
>few|TRBJ2-7|.|TRBV7-6
TGTGCCAGCAGCTTAGCGCGGGACAGATTTTATGGGCTGTACTTC
CASSLARDRFYGLYF
>.|TRBJ2-5|TRBD2|TRBV9
TGTGCCAGCAGCCCCAGCGGGGGGGATCTAGGAGAGACCCAGTACTTC
CASSPSGGDLGETQYF
>few|TRBJ2-2|.|TRBV7-9
TGTGCCAGCAGCTTTACAAGCACCGGGGAGCTGTTTTTT
CASSFTSTGELFF
>.|TRBJ1-4|.|TRBV28
TGTGCCAGCAGTTTATTAGGGGGAACTAATGAAAAACTGTTTTTT
CASSLLGGTNEKLFF
>many|TRBJ2-7|.|TRBV7-9
TGTGCCAGCAGCGGACGGGACGAAACCTACGAGCAGTACTTC
CASSGRDETYEQYF
>.|TRBJ2-4|.|TRBV6-5
TGTGCCAGCAGTTACTCGAGGGGAAACCTAGCCAAAAACATTCAGTACTTC
CASSYSRGNLAKNIQYF
>.|TRBJ1-1|.|TRBV6-2/TRBV6-3
TGTGCCAGCATTGATCACTTCGAGGACGGAAAGACTGAAGCTTTCTTT
CASIDHFEDGKTEAFF
>few|TRBJ1-6|TRBD1|TRBV20-1
TGCAGTGCTAGACGGACAGGGTATAATTCACCCCTCCACTTT
CSARRTGYNSPLHF
>.|TRBJ2-7|TRBD2|TRBV6-1
TGTGCCAGCAGAGGTAGCGGGAGGGCCGGGTCCTACGAGCAGTACTTC
CASRGSGRAGSYEQYF
>few|TRBJ1-2|.|TRBV25-1
TGTGCCAGCAGTGAAGACCCCTCGGCTAACTATGGCTACACCTTC
CASSEDPSANYGYTF
>.|TRBJ2-2|TRBD2|TRBV6-5
TGTGCCAGCAGTTACGCCCGACTAGCGGGATACGCCGGGGAGCTGTTTTTT
CASSYARLAGYAGELFF
>many|TRBJ1-1|.|TRBV27
TGTGCCAGCAGTTTATCCCTAACAGGGTACACTGAAGCTTTCTTT
CASSLSLTGYTEAFF
>many|TRBJ1-5|.|TRBV19
TGTGCCAGCAGAAGGCAGCCCAGCGATCAGCCCCAGCATTTT
CASRRQPSDQPQHF
>many|TRBJ2-3|.|TRBV12-3/TRBV12-4
TGTGCCAGCAGTTTCCGGGCAGATACGCAGTATTTT
CASSFRADTQYF
>.|TRBJ1-2|.|TRBV10-3
TGTGCCATCAGTGTAGGTTCCGGGACGGCCAACTATGGCTACACCTTC
CAISVGSGTANYGYTF